These 16 T cell receptor beta chains originate from one sample sequenced in a study of cytomegalovirus exposure and HLA in healthy donors. The PCR was carried out with 60 Vbeta primers and 13 Jbeta primers. This table comes from immunoSEQ multiplex PCR, and its TCRdb copy is limited to in-frame clones, with some not included. Of under 200,000 clones listed, around 72% were seen once; the top ten hold approximately 1.5%. Sequencing was carried out using PBMCs. These receptors were taken from a middle-aged man in good health and CMV-seronegative.

The V call is TRBV27, the J call TRBJ2-1, with D perhaps TRBD1 (6 bases). The CDR3 runs to 15 residues. The V gene's germline CDR1 is MNHEY and CDR2 SMNVEV (reference sequence). Trimming stripped 8 bases from V and 0 bases from J, with 14 bases between. As DNA, the CDR3 is TGTGCCAGCGGGAACGACAGGAGCTCCTACAATGAGCAGTTCTTC. It is translated as CASGNDRSSYNEQFF.

The chain links TRBV5-1 to TRBJ2-7; 7 nucleotides align to TRBD1. CDR3 length: 13 amino acids. The V gene end was trimmed by 3 bases and the J gene end by 2 bases; junction bases not matched to a gene: 2. The V gene's germline CDR1 is SGHRS and CDR2 YFSETQ. CDR3 sequence reads: CASSSDRAYEQYF. The CDR3 DNA follows: TGCGCCAGCAGCTCTGACAGGGCCTACGAGCAGTACTTC. Using reference TRBV5-1 and TRBJ2-7 for the parts outside the CDR3, the full variable domain is KAGVTQTPRYLIKTRGQQVTLSCSPISGHRSVSWYQQTPGQGLQFLFEYFSETQRNKGNFPGRFSGRQFSNSRSEMNVSTLELGDSALYLCASSSDRAYEQYFGPGTRLTVT.

The chain has TRBV11-2 and TRBJ2-7; no definite D call. CDR1 and CDR2 (germline): SGHAT, FQNNGV. The CDR3 extends over 14 amino acids. V lost 5 bases to trimming and J lost 1 base, with 12 bases between them. The CDR3 DNA reads as TGTGCCAGCAGCCCCTTGCGAGGATCCTACGAGCAGTACTTC. This codes for CASSPLRGSYEQYF.

The chain uses TRBV28 and TRBJ2-7; D is ambiguous. From germline, CDR1 is MDHEN and CDR2 SYDVKM. This CDR3 is 10 amino acids long. V lost 10 bases, J lost 3 bases, and 7 bases lay in between. CDR3 protein: CATRRYEQYF. Written as DNA, the CDR3 is TGTGCCACCCGTCGCTACGAGCAGTACTTC.

The genes are TRBV5-5 and TRBJ1-5, with 8 bases lining up with TRBD1. V gave up 0 bases and J gave up 7 bases; unmatched junction bases: 6. This CDR3 spans 15 amino acids. The germline CDR1 and CDR2 sequences are SGHKS and YYEKEE (reference sequence). CDR3 in DNA: TGTGCCAGCAGCTTGGGCTATCAGGGGGCCCAGCCCCAGCATTTT. Amino acid sequence: CASSLGYQGAQPQHF. Filled out from reference TRBV5-5 and TRBJ1-5, the complete variable domain reads DAGVTQSPTHLIKTRGQQVTLRCSPISGHKSVSWYQQVLGQGPQFIFQYYEKEERGRGNFPDRFSARQFPNYSSELNVNALLLGDSALYLCASSLGYQGAQPQHFGDGTRLSIL.

A single count supports this clone. The J gene is TRBJ2-5, the V gene TRBV11-2; tentatively, D is TRBD2 (6 bases). CDR1 and CDR2 (germline): SGHAT, FQNNGV. The CDR3 loop spans 16 amino acids. Between the trimmed V and J ends, which lost 2 bases and 9 bases, there was a span of 22 bases. This chain's CDR3 is CASSLWVSGAGSAQYF. The CDR3 nucleotides are TGTGCCAGCAGCTTATGGGTTTCAGGTGCGGGGAGCGCCCAGTACTTC.

The rearrangement joins TRBV7-9 to TRBJ2-7, with 7 bases aligning to TRBD1. From germline, CDR1 is SEHNR and CDR2 FQNEAQ (reference sequence). The CDR3 totals 14 residues. V gave up 3 bases and J gave up 6 bases; unmatched junction bases: 8. The CDR3 coding sequence is TGTGCCAGCAGCTTCGGGACAGTGTCCGGCGAGCAGTACTTC. Amino acids: CASSFGTVSGEQYF.

The chain recombines TRBV4-1 with TRBJ2-1; 9 nucleotides match TRBD1. Germline CDR1 is MGHRA and CDR2 is YSYEKL. The CDR3 runs to 15 residues. The junction had 5 bases not matched to a gene; V was cut back by 0 bases and J by 8 bases. Here the CDR3 DNA reads TGCGCCAGCAGCCAAGATACGGACAGGGGCGATGAGCAGTTCTTC. It codes for CASSQDTDRGDEQFF.

V and J are TRBV11-2 and TRBJ2-1; 15 nucleotides agree with TRBD2. This CDR3 has 16 amino acids. The germline V gene encodes CDR1 SGHAT and CDR2 FQNNGV. After removal of 5 bases from V and 4 bases from J, the junction contained 3 bases not matched to a gene. The CDR3 protein is CASSGGTSGRYNEQFF. The CDR3 region has the DNA TGTGCCAGCAGCGGGGGGACTAGCGGGAGGTACAATGAGCAGTTCTTC.

The chain has TRBV13 and TRBJ2-7; possibly TRBD1 for D (6 bases). Trimming cost V 3 bases and J 1 base, with 10 bases left between them. Germline assignment: CDR1 PRHDT and CDR2 FYEKMQ (reference sequence). The length of the CDR3 is 14 residues. The CDR3 DNA sequence: TGTGCCAGCAGCTTGGGACACTATTCCTACGAGCAGTACTTC. Translating gives CASSLGHYSYEQYF. The whole variable domain, filled in from reference TRBV13 and TRBJ2-7, reads AAGVIQSPRHLIKEKRETATLKCYPIPRHDTVYWYQQGPGQDPQFLISFYEKMQSDKGSIPDRFSAQQFSDYHSELNMSSLELGDSALYFCASSLGHYSYEQYFGPGTRLTVT.

The rearrangement uses TRBV28 and TRBJ1-2, with 9 positions matching TRBD1. Germline lookup yields CDR1 MDHEN and CDR2 SYDVKM. The CDR3 runs to 14 residues. Trimming cost V 2 bases and J 8 bases; bases outside gene matches: 6. DNA of the CDR3: TGTGCCAGCAGTTTAGGACAGGGGAGGGTGGGCTACACCTTC. This gives the protein CASSLGQGRVGYTF.

The chain joins TRBV6-4 to TRBJ2-7; the D is unclear. Looked up from germline, CDR1 is MRHNA and CDR2 is SNTAGT. The ends were cut back, 2 bases at V and 5 bases at J, with 19 bases in the middle. The CDR3 covers 16 residues. The CDR3 is CASSDPNAHPRDEQYF. For the CDR3, the DNA is TGTGCCAGCAGTGACCCTAATGCGCATCCCCGGGACGAGCAGTACTTC.

The gene calls are TRBV5-1 and TRBJ2-1; 11 bases agree with TRBD2. V was pared by 4 bases and J by 3 bases, with 3 bases of the junction left unmatched. The CDR3 has 15 residues. The germline CDR1 and CDR2 sequences are SGHRS and YFSETQ. CDR3: CASSPSGGIYNEQFF. In DNA, the CDR3 is TGCGCCAGCAGCCCTAGCGGGGGGATCTACAATGAGCAGTTCTTC.

CDR3 loop: CASSQGPGSYNSPLHF. The CDR3 nucleotides read TGTGCCAGCAGCCAGGGGCCTGGTTCCTATAATTCACCCCTCCACTTT. The chain uses TRBV14 and TRBJ1-6; possibly TRBD1 for D (5 bases). V lost 3 bases and J 1 base, leaving 10 bases between the germline ends. The CDR3 is 16 residues long. The germline CDR1 and CDR2 sequences are SGHDN and FVKESK. The entire variable domain, with the rest obtained from reference TRBV14 and TRBJ1-6, is as follows: EAGVTQFPSHSVIEKGQTVTLRCDPISGHDNLYWYRRVMGKEIKFLLHFVKESKQDESGMPNNRFLAERTGGTYSTLKVQPAELEDSGVYFCASSQGPGSYNSPLHFGNGTRLTVT.

This chain links TRBV7-9 with TRBJ1-1; 9 nucleotides line up with TRBD1. The CDR3 has 15 residues. Germline loops: CDR1 SEHNR, CDR2 FQNEAQ (reference sequence). J was trimmed by 0 bases and V by 3 bases; bases with no gene match: 2. CDR3 bases: TGTGCCAGCAGCTTGGACAGGGGTATGAACACTGAAGCTTTCTTT. Protein: CASSLDRGMNTEAFF.

In its sample, this clone was seen a few times. This rearrangement joins TRBV9 to TRBJ1-5; D is undetermined. CDR1 SGDLS and CDR2 YYNGEE come from the germline V gene. V gave up 4 bases and J gave up 4 bases, with 15 bases separating them. This CDR3 is 15 amino acids long. The CDR3 DNA reads as TGTGCCAGCAGCCTGACAAGTGACCCAAATCAGCCCCAGCATTTT. This gives the protein CASSLTSDPNQPQHF.